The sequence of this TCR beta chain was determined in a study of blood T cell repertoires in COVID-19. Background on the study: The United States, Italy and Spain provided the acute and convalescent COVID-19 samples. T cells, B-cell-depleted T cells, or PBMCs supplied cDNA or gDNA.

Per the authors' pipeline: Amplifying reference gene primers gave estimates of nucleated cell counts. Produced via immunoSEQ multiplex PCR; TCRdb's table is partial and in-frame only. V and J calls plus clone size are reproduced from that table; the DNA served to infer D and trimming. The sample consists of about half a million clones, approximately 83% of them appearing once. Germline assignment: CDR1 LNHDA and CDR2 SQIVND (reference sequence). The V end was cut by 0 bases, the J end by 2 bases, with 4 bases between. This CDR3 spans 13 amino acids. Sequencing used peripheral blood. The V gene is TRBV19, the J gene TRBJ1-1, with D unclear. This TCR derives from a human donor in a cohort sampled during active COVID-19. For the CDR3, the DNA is TGTGCCAGTAGTATAGAAACTAACACTGAAGCTTTCTTT. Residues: CASSIETNTEAFF.